These 32 T cell receptor beta chains were all obtained from the same sample, sequenced in a study of T cell responses to AZD1222 COVID-19 vaccine. The data were produced by immunoSEQ multiplex PCR, yet TCRdb's version contains in-frame clones alone and is incomplete. The table includes some 200,000 clones, roughly 88% detected once. The sample was peripheral blood, taken on day 0 of AZD1222 vaccination. These receptors came from an adult in good health.

The V and J genes are TRBV28 and TRBJ2-1, with TRBD2 identical over 11 bases. Germline trimming cut 3 bases from V and 3 bases from J; bases unmatched to any gene: 4. The CDR3 length is 16 residues. CDR1 and CDR2 from the germline V gene are MDHEN and SYDVKM. In DNA form, the CDR3 reads TGTGCCAGCAGTTTGAGTAGCGGGAGGGTCTACAATGAGCAGTTCTTC. Encoded protein: CASSLSSGRVYNEQFF.

The rearrangement links TRBV9 to TRBJ2-1; a possible D gene is TRBD1 (6 bases). CDR1 is SGDLS and CDR2 is YYNGEE in the germline V gene. The ends were cut back, 0 bases at V and 6 bases at J, with 19 bases in the middle. The CDR3 runs to 17 residues. Here the CDR3 reads CASSVAPTSHRANEQFF. For the CDR3, the DNA is TGTGCCAGCAGCGTAGCTCCGACGTCTCACAGGGCCAATGAGCAGTTCTTC. Together with reference TRBV9 and TRBJ2-1, the CDR3 gives the full variable domain: DSGVTQTPKHLITATGQRVTLRCSPRSGDLSVYWYQQSLDQGLQFLIQYYNGEERAKGNILERFSAQQFPDLHSELNLSSLELGDSALYFCASSVAPTSHRANEQFFGPGTRLTVL.

The chain is built from TRBV3-1 (or the pseudogene TRBV3-2) and TRBJ2-3; no firm D call. Trimming shortened V by 0 bases and J by 5 bases, and 9 bases separated the two germline ends. Germline-derived CDR1 and CDR2 are LGHDT and YNNKEL (reference sequence). CDR3 length: 14 residues. CDR3 in amino acids: CASSQEGIEDTQYF. The CDR3 DNA reads as TGTGCCAGCAGCCAAGAAGGGATAGAAGATACGCAGTATTTT.

This clone was detected only once. This sequence joins TRBV9 and TRBJ2-1; D is ambiguous. This CDR3 region has 14 residues. V was pared by 0 bases and J by 5 bases, with 9 bases between. Per the germline V gene, CDR1 is SGDLS and CDR2 is YYNGEE. The CDR3 loop reads CASSVEWGNNEQFF. In DNA, the CDR3 is TGTGCCAGCAGCGTAGAGTGGGGAAACAATGAGCAGTTCTTC.

This clone was recorded once. This sequence joins TRBV19 and TRBJ1-5, with D perhaps TRBD1 (6 bases). Deletions cut 9 bases from V and 2 bases from J, with 29 bases between. The CDR3 is 19 amino acids. Germline CDR1 LNHDA, CDR2 SQIVND (reference sequence). CDR3 nucleotide sequence: TGTGCCAGCGAGAAAGTTACGGGGGGGGCCGGGTTTGGCAATCAGCCCCAGCATTTT. It codes for CASEKVTGGAGFGNQPQHF.

DNA of the CDR3: TGTGCCAGCTCACCACCGTCAGGGACGGGTCGTCGCGATGAGCAGTTCTTC. Encoded protein: CASSPPSGTGRRDEQFF. The rearrangement uses TRBV18 and TRBJ2-1, with D perhaps assigned TRBD1 or TRBD2 (5 bases each). Germline CDR1 reads KGHSH; CDR2 reads LQKENI. The V end was cut by 0 bases, the J end by 8 bases, with 20 bases between. The CDR3 sequence is 17 residues long.

The chain carries TRBV11-2 and TRBJ2-1; 9 positions agree with TRBD1. CDR1 is SGHAT, CDR2 FQNNGV, per germline. V was pared by 1 base and J by 4 bases, with 5 bases of the junction left unmatched. There are 16 residues in the CDR3. CDR3 protein: CASSLVQGQGYNEQFF. CDR3 DNA: TGTGCCAGCAGCTTAGTTCAAGGACAGGGGTACAATGAGCAGTTCTTC.

The chain couples TRBV11-2 to TRBJ2-7; D perhaps matches TRBD1 (5 bases). Germline V gives CDR1 SGHAT, CDR2 FQNNGV. The CDR3 length is 13 residues. The V end lost 0 bases, the J end lost 3 bases, and 6 bases lay between the germline ends. This CDR3 reads CASSLETDYEQYF. Here the CDR3 DNA reads TGTGCCAGCAGCTTAGAGACAGACTACGAGCAGTACTTC.

The CDR3 nucleotides read TGCGCCAGCAGCGGAGGATTCCCACCCCTCCACTTT. Translation: CASSGGFPPLHF. The chain uses TRBV5-1 and TRBJ1-6; D is unclear. The CDR3 length is 12 residues. The germline gives CDR1 SGHRS, CDR2 YFSETQ. V dropped 4 bases and J dropped 11 bases, with 10 bases sitting between them.

The chain couples TRBV27 to TRBJ1-1; no definite D call. The V gene's germline CDR1 is MNHEY and CDR2 SMNVEV (reference sequence). Trimming removed 6 bases from V and 4 bases from J, with 9 bases in between. The CDR3 runs 12 residues. In nucleotides, the CDR3 is TGTGCCAGCAGCCGGCCGGGCACTGAAGCTTTCTTT. Protein product: CASSRPGTEAFF.

This rearrangement joins TRBV6-5 to TRBJ1-2; D perhaps matches TRBD1 (5 bases). CDR1 is MNHEY, CDR2 SVGAGI, per germline. The V gene lost 5 bases and the J gene lost 3 bases, with 16 bases spanning the gap. This CDR3 is 15 amino acids long. The CDR3 sequence is CASSPGTERDYGYTF. CDR3 coding DNA: TGTGCCAGCAGTCCCGGGACCGAAAGGGACTATGGCTACACCTTC.

This sequence joins TRBV2 and TRBJ1-6; 8 nucleotides match TRBD1. The V and J ends lost 6 bases and 8 bases, in that order; junction bases with no gene match: 9. Per germline, CDR1 SNHLY and CDR2 FYNNEI. CDR3 length: 15 residues. The CDR3 bases are TGTGCCAGCAGAGCTCGCCAGGGGGCGCATTCACCCCTCCACTTT. Its protein product is CASRARQGAHSPLHF.

This clone is a singleton in its sample. This chain uses TRBV21-1 with TRBJ1-2. TRBV21-1 is flagged as a pseudogene. The CDR3 length is 13 residues. CDR3 in DNA: TGTGCCAGCAGAGAAGGGACCGGTAATGGCTACACCTTC. Encoded protein: CASREGTGNGYTF.

The chain links TRBV7-2 to TRBJ2-7, with TRBD2 matching over 10 bases. The CDR3 sequence is 16 residues long. V was clipped by 2 bases and J by 4 bases; unmatched bases: 8. Per germline, CDR1 SGHTA and CDR2 FQGNSA. The CDR3: CASSLNSGGRGYEQYF. The CDR3 DNA reads TGTGCCAGCAGCTTAAATAGCGGGGGGAGGGGTTACGAGCAGTACTTC.

The rearrangement joins TRBV7-6 to TRBJ2-7; no clear D. Looked up from germline, CDR1 is SGHVS and CDR2 is FNYEAQ. Trimming shortened V by 8 bases and J by 3 bases, and 8 bases separated the two germline ends. This CDR3 has 11 residues. This CDR3 is CASGSGYEQYF. For the CDR3, the DNA is TGTGCCAGCGGTAGTGGCTACGAGCAGTACTTC.

The gene calls are TRBV10-3 and TRBJ1-5; 9 nucleotides agree with TRBD1. Germline-derived CDR1 and CDR2 are ENHRY and SYGVKD. Unmatched junction bases numbered 3, after V lost 2 bases and J lost 4 bases. The CDR3 runs 15 residues. The CDR3 loop is CAISEGTGKNQPQHF. The DNA of the CDR3 is TGTGCCATCAGTGAGGGGACAGGGAAAAATCAGCCCCAGCATTTT.

The J gene is TRBJ2-7, the V gene TRBV19; possible D gene TRBD1, 7 bases. The CDR3 has 16 residues. CDR1 and CDR2 (germline): LNHDA, SQIVND (reference sequence). The V end lost 4 bases, the J end lost 1 base, and 17 bases lay between the germline ends. CDR3 sequence: CASSRAGQRKSYEQYF. CDR3 in DNA: TGTGCCAGTAGTAGGGCGGGACAGCGGAAGTCCTACGAGCAGTACTTC.

V and J are TRBV19 and TRBJ1-1; TRBD1 aligns across 7 bases. Looked up from germline, CDR1 is LNHDA and CDR2 is SQIVND (reference sequence). Germline trimming cut 6 bases from V and 1 base from J; bases unmatched to any gene: 5. The CDR3 extends over 14 amino acids. The CDR3 loop reads CASRGQPKNTEAFF. The CDR3 DNA reads TGTGCCAGTAGGGGACAGCCGAAGAACACTGAAGCTTTCTTT.

This clone was picked up one time. This rearrangement joins TRBV5-5 to TRBJ2-7; 13 bases fit TRBD2. CDR1 and CDR2 (germline): SGHKS, YYEKEE (reference sequence). V lost 5 bases and J lost 6; bases outside the gene matches: 5. The CDR3 spans 14 residues. The DNA for the CDR3 is TGTGCCAGCAGGCCGGGACTAGCGGGGCTCGAGCAGTACTTC. This sequence encodes CASRPGLAGLEQYF.

The gene calls are TRBV10-3 and TRBJ1-5; 7 bases are shared with TRBD1. J gave up 1 base and V 0 bases, and 0 bases lay outside the gene matches. The CDR3 runs 15 residues. Per germline, CDR1 ENHRY and CDR2 SYGVKD. CDR3: CAISESGQSNQPQHF. The CDR3 region has the DNA TGTGCCATCAGTGAGTCGGGACAGAGCAATCAGCCCCAGCATTTT.

The rearrangement uses TRBV5-1 and TRBJ1-2, with TRBD1 as a possible D gene (5 bases). Trimming cost V 2 bases and J 8 bases, with 19 bases left between them. The germline gives CDR1 SGHRS, CDR2 YFSETQ. CDR3 length: 15 residues. The CDR3 DNA reads as TGCGCCAGCAGCTTCCAGGGCAAGTTTGCGGAAGGCTACACCTTC. Its translation is CASSFQGKFAEGYTF.

The V call is TRBV11-2, the J call TRBJ2-3, with TRBD2 matching 9 bases. V lost 9 bases and J lost 8; bases outside the gene matches: 9. This CDR3 is 13 amino acids long. Per germline, CDR1 SGHAT and CDR2 FQNNGV. Here the CDR3 DNA reads TGTGCCAGTAGCGGGGGCACCGCAGGTACGCAGTATTTT. It codes for CASSGGTAGTQYF.

The CDR3 sequence: CASSFGEPGTQYF. The CDR3 DNA reads as TGTGCCAGCAGTTTTGGAGAGCCCGGGACCCAGTACTTC. The rearrangement joins TRBV12-3 or TRBV12-4 to TRBJ2-5; no reliable D call. The CDR3 loop spans 13 amino acids. V shed 3 bases and J shed 7 bases, with 12 bases lying between them.

The chain combines TRBV5-1 with TRBJ2-1, with 12 bases that match TRBD2. This CDR3 comprises 16 residues. With V trimmed by 3 bases and J by 10 bases, 11 bases remained unmatched. The germline gives CDR1 SGHRS, CDR2 YFSETQ. CDR3 sequence (DNA): TGCGCCAGCAGCTCTAGTCTAGCGGGAGGGCAGGAAGAGCAGTTCTTC. Its translation: CASSSSLAGGQEEQFF.

The chain carries TRBV9 and TRBJ1-6, with a possible D match to TRBD1 (6 bases). Trimming cost V 0 bases and J 8 bases, with 6 bases left between them. Germline CDR1 and CDR2: SGDLS and YYNGEE. The CDR3 has 13 amino acids. The CDR3 nucleotides are TGTGCCAGCAGCGTAGACAGGGATTCACCCCTCCACTTT. As protein: CASSVDRDSPLHF. Full variable domain (outside the CDR3, taken from reference TRBV9 and TRBJ1-6): DSGVTQTPKHLITATGQRVTLRCSPRSGDLSVYWYQQSLDQGLQFLIQYYNGEERAKGNILERFSAQQFPDLHSELNLSSLELGDSALYFCASSVDRDSPLHFGNGTRLTVT.

The chain combines TRBV6-6 with TRBJ1-4, with 7 bases identical to TRBD1. The CDR3 has 16 amino acids. The ends lost 6 bases at V and 4 bases at J; junction bases unmatched: 11. CDR1 is MNHNY, CDR2 SVGAGI, per germline (reference sequence). CDR3 in amino acids: CASSPTRAGGNEKLFF. CDR3 bases: TGTGCCAGCAGCCCCACGCGCGCAGGGGGTAATGAAAAACTGTTTTTT.

This chain's CDR3 is CASSPPGQGNQPQHF. CDR3 in DNA: TGTGCCAGCAGTCCCCCGGGACAGGGAAATCAGCCCCAGCATTTT. The chain recombines TRBV28 with TRBJ1-5; 9 bases map to TRBD1. The CDR3 has 15 amino acids. Germline CDR1 and CDR2: MDHEN and SYDVKM. J was trimmed by 4 bases and V by 5 bases; bases with no gene match: 6.

The V and J genes are TRBV11-2 and TRBJ2-2; D is possibly TRBD2 (6 bases). The V gene's germline CDR1 is SGHAT and CDR2 FQNNGV. The V gene lost 1 base and the J gene lost 6 bases, with 15 bases spanning the gap. This CDR3 comprises 16 residues. The CDR3 DNA is TGTGCCAGCAGCTTAGGTTACACTAGCCGGCCCGGGGAGCTGTTTTTT. This translates into CASSLGYTSRPGELFF.

The chain combines TRBV7-9 with TRBJ1-3; 7 bases align to TRBD1. The CDR3 has 15 residues. Germline CDR1 SEHNR, CDR2 FQNEAQ (reference sequence). Trimming at V came to 6 bases and at J to 0 bases, leaving 5 bases not matched to a gene. CDR3 in DNA: TGTGCCAGCAGTCAGGAGGGGGCCTCTGGAAACACCATATATTTT. It specifies CASSQEGASGNTIYF.

The chain couples TRBV7-9 to TRBJ2-7; D call uncertain. V gave up 3 bases and J gave up 4 bases, with 4 bases separating them. The CDR3 has 11 residues. Germline V gene sequence: CDR1 SEHNR, CDR2 FQNEAQ (reference sequence). CDR3 amino acids: CASSLMYEQYF. CDR3 coding DNA: TGTGCCAGCAGCTTGATGTACGAGCAGTACTTC.

This clone has a handful of counts. The chain links TRBV7-2 to TRBJ2-7; D possibly corresponds to TRBD1 (6 bases). Germline assignment: CDR1 SGHTA and CDR2 FQGNSA. This CDR3 has 14 residues. V lost 5 bases and J 4 bases, leaving 15 bases between the germline ends. The DNA of the CDR3 is TGTGCCAGCAGCCCCGGACAGCGAGCGTACGAGCAGTACTTC. Translation gives CASSPGQRAYEQYF.

The chain combines TRBV13 with TRBJ2-7, with D possibly being TRBD1 (8 bases). CDR3 length: 12 residues. V was clipped by 6 bases and J by 5 bases, with 11 bases between them. Germline-derived CDR1 and CDR2 are PRHDT and FYEKMQ (reference sequence). The CDR3 DNA reads TGTGCCAGCAGACAGGGGGGGAACGAGCAGTACTTC. The encoded protein is CASRQGGNEQYF.